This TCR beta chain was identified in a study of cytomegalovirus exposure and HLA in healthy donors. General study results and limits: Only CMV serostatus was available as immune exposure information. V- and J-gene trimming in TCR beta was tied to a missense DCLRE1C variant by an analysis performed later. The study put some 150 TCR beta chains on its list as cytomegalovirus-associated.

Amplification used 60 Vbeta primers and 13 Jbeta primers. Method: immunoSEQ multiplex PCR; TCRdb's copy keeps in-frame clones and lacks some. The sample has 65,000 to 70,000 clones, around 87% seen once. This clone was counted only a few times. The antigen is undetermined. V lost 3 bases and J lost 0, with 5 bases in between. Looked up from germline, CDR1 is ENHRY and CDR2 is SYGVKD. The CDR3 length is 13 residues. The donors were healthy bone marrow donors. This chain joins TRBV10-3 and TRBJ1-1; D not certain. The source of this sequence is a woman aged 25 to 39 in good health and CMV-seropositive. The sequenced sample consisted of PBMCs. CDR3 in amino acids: CAISDNMNTEAFF. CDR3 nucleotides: TGTGCCATCAGTGACAACATGAACACTGAAGCTTTCTTT.